The sequence of this TCR beta chain was determined in a study of blood T cell repertoires in COVID-19. Assay used: immunoSEQ multiplex PCR; TCRdb lists only in-frame clones, some missing. The repertoire holds about 300,000 clones, with 90% as singletons. Deletions cut 7 bases from V and 0 bases from J, with 12 bases between. The CDR3 has 14 residues. In germline, CDR1 is ENHRY, CDR2 SYGVKD. Patients of the Seattle cohort, enrolled during active infection, were followed longitudinally. The chain carries TRBV10-3 and TRBJ1-1; TRBD1 is a possible D gene (6 bases). The sequenced material came from peripheral blood. The receptor comes from a woman between 45 and 65 years old with COVID-19, enrolled during active disease. CDR3 nucleotides: TGTGCCATCACTACGGACAGTCTGAACACTGAAGCTTTCTTT. This codes for CAITTDSLNTEAFF.